Described below is a single T cell receptor beta chain sequence and its context. Produced via immunoSEQ multiplex PCR; TCRdb's table is partial and in-frame only. Of about 71,000 clones listed, roughly 96% are singletons. These data are taken from a study of technical replicates of blood from several donors. Germline V lookup: CDR1 MDHEN, CDR2 SYDVKM. V lost 2 bases and J lost 5; bases outside the gene matches: 6. The CDR3 sequence is 16 residues long. The chain is built from TRBV28 and TRBJ2-3; TRBD1 agrees at 11 bases. The sample comprised T cells isolated from PBMCs. The source is a human donor in good health. The CDR3 loop is CASSLGTGGAGDTQYF. The CDR3 region has the DNA TGTGCCAGCAGTTTAGGGACAGGGGGTGCCGGAGATACGCAGTATTTT.